This TCR beta chain is drawn from a study of shared clonotypes between healthy human individuals. Notes on the study in general: Despite large depth, rarefaction showed incomplete sorted-subset sequencing. Researchers sampled blood only, noting tissue repertoires likely differ.

Original analysis: ImmunoSEQ output held junction-only sequences without quality scores, so filtering differed. Assay: immunoSEQ multiplex PCR; the TCRdb copy retains only in-frame clones and omits some. V, J and clone size reflect that table, while D and trimming were determined from the DNA. In the table there are about 980,000 clones, around 80% of which are singletons. With regard to this clone: Antigen specificity is unknown. This same CDR3 is encoded by further DNA sequences in the sample.

V shed 0 bases and J 2 bases; nucleotides not matched to a gene: 0. Germline V gives CDR1 SGHRS, CDR2 YFSETQ. There are 15 residues in the CDR3. The sequencing sample was made of memory CD4+ T cells sorted from blood. Described subset: CD45RA-negative fraction. The chain employs TRBV5-1 and TRBJ2-1; TRBD1 agrees at 9 bases. The sequence was collected from a man aged 18 to 29 in good health. Written as DNA, the CDR3 is TGCGCCAGCAGCTTGGGACAGGGGGCCTACAATGAGCAGTTCTTC. It encodes CASSLGQGAYNEQFF.